This T cell receptor beta chain was observed in a study of T-cell reconstitution after alpha-beta-depleted transplantation in children (dated by TCRdb to 2016 to 2017). Looking at the study overall: The study quantitatively tracked T-cell immune reconstitution after TCRalphabeta/CD19-depleted allogeneic hematopoietic cell transplantation in children using TCR repertoire profiling. General study outcomes and caveats: The frequencies of hyperexpanded clones fell over the following months, and after one year, T-cell counts and TCRbeta diversity were mostly attributed to newly produced T cells. In some patients, high TCRbeta diversity at day 60 was attributed to recipient T cells and intrathymic progenitors that had survived conditioning. The apparently early recovery of alphabetaT-cell counts about two months after transplant reportedly depended on only several hundred rapidly expanded clones that came from non-depleted graft cells.

Library preparation was by PCR. The sequencer listed for this sample is Illumina HiSeq 2500. TCR libraries were prepared with molecular barcoding, using unique molecular identifiers to normalize TCRbeta repertoire quantification. TCRdb ran its own pipeline on the public reads, namely fastp trimming at Q25 and MiXCR clone calling, and kept in-frame beta chains. A single entry per CDR3 protein holds the most common genes and DNA from its merged rows. The sample data list 200,000 to 250,000 distinct CDR3 sequences, and roughly 26% of these were observed just once. 2% to 3% of the sample is in the top ten clones. Read against the paper, the sample's treatment or condition label means: allogeneic hematopoietic cell transplantation with graft depleted of TCRalphabeta T cells and CD19 B cells. Transplant recipients were children who received TCRalphabeta/CD19-depleted allogeneic hematopoietic cell grafts.

A word on this clonotype: The specificity of this receptor is unknown. No quality values exist for individual bases; no much larger clone is one base distant.

V and J are truncated by 6 bases and 1 base respectively, leaving an intervening sequence of 13 bases. From the cysteine through the phenylalanine, the CDR3 covers 15 amino acids. This entry keeps only the CDR3 DNA: 45 bases, framed from base 1. The germline V gene specifies MNHNS as CDR1 and SASEGT as CDR2. The clonotype comes from a girl aged 2 to 10 with Fanconi anemia, due to receive a stem cell transplant. The sequencing used PBMCs, collected before TCRalphabeta/CD19-depleted stem cell transplant. The rearrangement combines TRBV6-1 with TRBJ2-1; matching of 6 bases hints at TRBD1 as the D gene. For the CDR3, the sequence is CASRSGTLSYNEQFF. The bases read TGTGCCAGCAGGTCCGGGACACTTTCCTACAATGAGCAGTTCTTC.